These 15 T cell receptor beta chains were all obtained from the same sample, sequenced in a study of control samples from healthy donors and cancer patients. Clones were sequenced by immunoSEQ multiplex PCR, and TCRdb holds only the in-frame ones, with some missing. The sample includes about 180,000 clones, just over 90% of them seen just once. Sequencing input: blood. Receptors originate from a man younger than 40 in good health.

The chain is built from TRBV27 and TRBJ2-7; 7 bases align to TRBD2. J gave up 0 bases and V 0 bases, and 5 bases lay outside the gene matches. The germline V gene has CDR1 MNHEY and CDR2 SMNVEV (reference sequence). The CDR3 totals 16 residues. The CDR3 reads CASSLSQGGSSYEQYF. The CDR3, as DNA: TGTGCCAGCAGTTTATCCCAGGGAGGGAGCTCCTACGAGCAGTACTTC.

This sequence joins TRBV28 and TRBJ1-2; tentative D call: TRBD1 (5 bases). The germline V gene encodes CDR1 MDHEN and CDR2 SYDVKM. CDR3 length: 14 amino acids. Trimming stripped 3 bases from V and 4 bases from J, with 12 bases between. The CDR3 loop is CASSFGGRGYGYTF. For the CDR3, the DNA is TGTGCCAGCAGTTTTGGGGGTAGGGGCTATGGCTACACCTTC.

This clone was recorded once. The chain uses TRBV29-1 and TRBJ2-7; D perhaps matches TRBD2 (5 bases). The CDR3 covers 17 residues. Germline loops: CDR1 SQVTM, CDR2 ANQGSEA. Trimming removed 0 bases at V and 0 bases at J, with 18 bases between. The CDR3 DNA follows: TGCAGCGTTGAAGATCAGACACGTCTGGGGAGCTCCTACGAGCAGTACTTC. Encoded protein: CSVEDQTRLGSSYEQYF.

This sequence joins TRBV3-1 (or the pseudogene TRBV3-2) and TRBJ2-7; a weak D match, TRBD2 (6 bases). CDR3 length: 15 residues. V lost 2 bases to trimming and J lost 6 bases, with 17 bases between them. Germline V gene data show CDR1 as LGHDT and CDR2 as YNNKEL (reference sequence). Here the CDR3 reads CASSQRASAPLEQYF. CDR3 DNA: TGTGCCAGCAGCCAACGGGCTAGCGCCCCTCTCGAGCAGTACTTC.

The chain links TRBV19 to TRBJ2-7, with D unresolved. CDR1 and CDR2 from the germline V gene are LNHDA and SQIVND (reference sequence). The CDR3 has 14 residues. Trimming pared 2 bases from V and 3 bases from J, leaving 11 bases between. CDR3 amino acids: CASSISSGRYEQYF. In nucleotides, the CDR3 is TGTGCCAGTAGTATAAGTTCCGGACGCTACGAGCAGTACTTC. Using reference TRBV19 and TRBJ2-7 for the parts outside the CDR3, the full variable domain is DGGITQSPKYLFRKEGQNVTLSCEQNLNHDAMYWYRQDPGQGLRLIYYSQIVNDFQKGDIAEGYSVSREKKESFPLTVTSAQKNPTAFYLCASSISSGRYEQYFGPGTRLTVT.

The V call is TRBV6-2 or TRBV6-3, the J call TRBJ1-1; the D is unclear. The CDR3 contains 17 residues. Germline lookup yields CDR1 MNHEY and CDR2 SVGEGT. Trimming shortened V by 2 bases and J by 0 bases, and 16 bases separated the two germline ends. The CDR3 coding sequence is TGTGCCAGCAGTTACCCGCTGGCAGGAAGTTTGAACACTGAAGCTTTCTTT. Protein sequence: CASSYPLAGSLNTEAFF.

The chain links TRBV7-2 to TRBJ1-4; TRBD1 aligns across 7 bases. The CDR3 length is 16 residues. V shed 5 bases and J 4 bases; nucleotides not matched to a gene: 10. CDR1 is SGHTA, CDR2 FQGNSA, per germline. The DNA of the CDR3 is TGTGCCAGCAGCCGCCAGGGGGTACTAGGTAATGAAAAACTGTTTTTT. Protein: CASSRQGVLGNEKLFF.

The V gene is TRBV7-2, the J gene TRBJ1-6; no definite D call. Trimming shortened V by 4 bases and J by 6 bases, and 16 bases separated the two germline ends. This CDR3 has 16 residues. Germline-derived CDR1 and CDR2 are SGHTA and FQGNSA. CDR3 amino acids: CASSWLGPIINSPLHF. CDR3 nucleotide sequence: TGTGCCAGCAGCTGGTTAGGGCCGATTATTAATTCACCCCTCCACTTT.

The V gene is TRBV28, the J gene TRBJ2-7; 7 bases match TRBD1. Germline V CDR1 and CDR2: MDHEN, SYDVKM. This CDR3 has 15 residues. The junction had 12 bases not matched to a gene; V was cut back by 4 bases and J by 6 bases. This CDR3 reads CASSSDRVELREQYF. The CDR3 DNA sequence: TGTGCCAGCAGTTCAGACAGGGTTGAGCTTCGCGAGCAGTACTTC. The whole variable domain, filled in from reference TRBV28 and TRBJ2-7, reads DVKVTQSSRYLVKRTGEKVFLECVQDMDHENMFWYRQDPGLGLRLIYFSYDVKMKEKGDIPEGYSVSREKKERFSLILESASTNQTSMYLCASSSDRVELREQYFGPGTRLTVT.

The chain is built from TRBV27 and TRBJ2-7; D gene uncertain. CDR3 length: 13 residues. Germline CDR1 MNHEY, CDR2 SMNVEV (reference sequence). Trimming removed 2 bases at V and 9 bases at J, with 14 bases between. CDR3 in DNA: TGTGCCAGCAGTTTAAGCCCCGTATCTGCGCAGTACTTC. It yields the protein CASSLSPVSAQYF.

The gene calls are TRBV10-3 and TRBJ2-7; TRBD1 aligns across 8 bases. The germline V gene encodes CDR1 ENHRY and CDR2 SYGVKD. The CDR3 has 14 residues. Losses at the gene ends were 6 bases for V and 2 bases for J; bases not matched to a gene: 6. The CDR3 region has the DNA TGTGCCATCAGCGGGACAGGTTCGCCCTACGAGCAGTACTTC. Its protein product is CAISGTGSPYEQYF.

This clone was counted between two and nine times. For the CDR3, the DNA is TGTGCCAGCAGCTACACAGGGGGGCTCTCCTACGAGCAGTACTTC. Translated, it gives CASSYTGGLSYEQYF. The gene calls are TRBV5-5 and TRBJ2-7; 8 bases align to TRBD1. Trimming cost V 3 bases and J 0 bases; bases outside gene matches: 5. The CDR3 is made up of 15 amino acids. The germline V gene has CDR1 SGHKS and CDR2 YYEKEE (reference sequence). The whole variable domain, filled in from reference TRBV5-5 and TRBJ2-7, reads DAGVTQSPTHLIKTRGQQVTLRCSPISGHKSVSWYQQVLGQGPQFIFQYYEKEERGRGNFPDRFSARQFPNYSSELNVNALLLGDSALYLCASSYTGGLSYEQYFGPGTRLTVT.

The chain has TRBV9 and TRBJ2-2; D gene ambiguous. The germline CDR1 and CDR2 sequences are SGDLS and YYNGEE. V lost 4 bases, J lost 2 bases, and 12 bases lay in between. The length of the CDR3 is 15 residues. The CDR3 nucleotides read TGTGCCAGCAGCCCATGGGATCTCAACACCGGGGAGCTGTTTTTT. It is translated as CASSPWDLNTGELFF. Full variable domain (rest looked up from reference TRBV9 and TRBJ2-2): DSGVTQTPKHLITATGQRVTLRCSPRSGDLSVYWYQQSLDQGLQFLIQYYNGEERAKGNILERFSAQQFPDLHSELNLSSLELGDSALYFCASSPWDLNTGELFFGEGSRLTVL.

This chain connects TRBV7-6 to TRBJ1-5; D is uncertain. This CDR3 comprises 15 residues. Germline V gives CDR1 SGHVS, CDR2 FNYEAQ. Trimming removed 5 bases at V and 0 bases at J, with 11 bases between. The CDR3 region has the DNA TGTGCCAGCAGCGAGCTGCCGGATAGCAATCAGCCCCAGCATTTT. This codes for CASSELPDSNQPQHF.

J is TRBJ2-3 and V is TRBV6-2 or TRBV6-3; tentative D call: TRBD2 (7 bases). Trimming removed 4 bases at V and 4 bases at J, with 12 bases between. Germline CDR1 is MNHEY and CDR2 is SVGEGT. This CDR3 is built from 14 residues. In nucleotides, the CDR3 is TGTGCCAGCAGTTCGGGGGGCCCCCCAGATACGCAGTATTTT. Amino acid sequence: CASSSGGPPDTQYF.